This T cell receptor (beta chain) came from a study of Ad26.COV2.S vaccination and SARS-CoV-2 variants. Study information: Once or twice, 56 days apart, Ad26.COV2.S was delivered intramuscularly. Notes on the study in general: Reported findings describe substantial breadth in spike-specific CD8+ and CD4+ T cell responses following vaccination.

Libraries were prepared by immunoSEQ multiplex PCR; TCRdb keeps only in-frame clonotypes and omits some of them. The repertoire holds about 400,000 clones, with 83% as singletons. A note on this clone: The antigen is undetermined.

This CDR3 region has 12 residues. Germline V lookup: CDR1 SGHNT, CDR2 YENEEA. V lost 2 bases to trimming and J lost 12 bases, with 8 bases between them. Indicated treatment: around 19 received Ad26.COV2.S at low or high dose, single or two shots; about 5 received placebo; per-sample allocation not given. Repertoires come from day 63 after the first vaccine or placebo injection. Boston hosted the donor, who was an adult aged 18-55 years. This chain joins TRBV11-3 and TRBJ2-6; D uncertain. This material consisted of peripheral blood, taken in a trial of Ad26.COV2.S vaccine versus placebo. The source is a person aged 18 to 59 who received the Ad26.COV2.S COVID-19 vaccine or a placebo. The CDR3 nucleotides read TGTGCCAGCAGCTTACGGCCGGCCGTCCTGACTTTC. It specifies CASSLRPAVLTF.